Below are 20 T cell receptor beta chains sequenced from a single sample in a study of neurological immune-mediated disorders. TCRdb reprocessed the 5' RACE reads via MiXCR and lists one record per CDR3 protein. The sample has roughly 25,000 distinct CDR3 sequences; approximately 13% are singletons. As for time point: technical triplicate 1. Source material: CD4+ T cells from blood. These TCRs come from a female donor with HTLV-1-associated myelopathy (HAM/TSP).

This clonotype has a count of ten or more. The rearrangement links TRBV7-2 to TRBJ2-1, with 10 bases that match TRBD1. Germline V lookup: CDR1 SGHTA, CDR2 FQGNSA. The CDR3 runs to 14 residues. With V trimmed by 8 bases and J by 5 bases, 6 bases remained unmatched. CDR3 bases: TGTGCCAGCGGACGGGACAGGGGTAACAATGAGCAGTTCTTC. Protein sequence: CASGRDRGNNEQFF. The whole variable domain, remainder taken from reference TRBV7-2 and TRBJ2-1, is GAGVSQSPSNKVTEKGKDVELRCDPISGHTALYWYRQSLGQGLEFLIYFQGNSAPDKSGLPSDRFSAERTGGSVSTLTIQRTQQEDSAVYLCASGRDRGNNEQFFGPGTRLTVL.

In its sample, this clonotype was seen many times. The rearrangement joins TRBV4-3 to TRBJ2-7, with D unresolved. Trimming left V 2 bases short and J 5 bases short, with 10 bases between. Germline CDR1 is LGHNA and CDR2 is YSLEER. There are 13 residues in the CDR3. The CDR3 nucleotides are TGCGCCAGCAGCCAACAGCACGACGACGAGCAGTACTTC. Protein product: CASSQQHDDEQYF.

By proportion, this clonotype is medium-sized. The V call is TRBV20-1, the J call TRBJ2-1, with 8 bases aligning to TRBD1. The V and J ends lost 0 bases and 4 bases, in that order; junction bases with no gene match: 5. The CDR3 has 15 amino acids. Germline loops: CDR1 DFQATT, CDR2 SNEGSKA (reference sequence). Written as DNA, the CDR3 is TGCAGTGCTAGAGAAGGGACAGGTGTGTACAATGAGCAGTTCTTC. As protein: CSAREGTGVYNEQFF.

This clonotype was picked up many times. The CDR3 nucleotides read TGCGCCAGCAGCGAAGGACAGGGAGGCAGCGTGCAGTACTTC. Its protein is CASSEGQGGSVQYF. The V gene is TRBV5-1, the J gene TRBJ2-7; 8 bases map to TRBD1. The CDR3 runs 14 residues. Germline V gives CDR1 SGHRS, CDR2 YFSETQ. With 4 bases clipped from V and 9 bases from J, the junction kept 12 bases outside the gene matches.

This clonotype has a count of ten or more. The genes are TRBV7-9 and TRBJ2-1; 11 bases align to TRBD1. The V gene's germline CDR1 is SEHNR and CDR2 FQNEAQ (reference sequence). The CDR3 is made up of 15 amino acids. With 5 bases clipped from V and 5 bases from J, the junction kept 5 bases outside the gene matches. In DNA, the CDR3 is TGTGCCAGCAGCCATCCGGGACAGGGGGACAATGAGCAGTTCTTC. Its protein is CASSHPGQGDNEQFF.

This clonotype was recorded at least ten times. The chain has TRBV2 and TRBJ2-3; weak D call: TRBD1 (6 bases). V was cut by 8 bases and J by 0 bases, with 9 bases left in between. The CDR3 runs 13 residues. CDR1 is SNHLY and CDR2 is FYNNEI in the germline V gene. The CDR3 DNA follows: TGTGCCAGCGGGACAATCAGCACAGATACGCAGTATTTT. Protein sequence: CASGTISTDTQYF.

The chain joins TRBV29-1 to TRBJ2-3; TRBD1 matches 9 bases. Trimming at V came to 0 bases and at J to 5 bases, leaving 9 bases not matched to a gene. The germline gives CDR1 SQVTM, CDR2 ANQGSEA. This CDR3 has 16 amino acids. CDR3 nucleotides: TGCAGCGTTGAAGATTACGGGACAGGGCAGGGAGATACGCAGTATTTT. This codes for CSVEDYGTGQGDTQYF.

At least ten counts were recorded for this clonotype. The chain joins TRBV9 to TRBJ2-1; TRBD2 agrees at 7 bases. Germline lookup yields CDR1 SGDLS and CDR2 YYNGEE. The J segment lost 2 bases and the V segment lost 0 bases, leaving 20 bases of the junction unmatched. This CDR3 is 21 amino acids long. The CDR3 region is CASSVAGERKRGPGAYNEQFF. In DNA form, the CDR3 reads TGTGCCAGCAGCGTAGCCGGGGAGAGGAAGCGGGGCCCCGGGGCCTACAATGAGCAGTTCTTC. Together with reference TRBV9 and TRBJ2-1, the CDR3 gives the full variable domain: DSGVTQTPKHLITATGQRVTLRCSPRSGDLSVYWYQQSLDQGLQFLIQYYNGEERAKGNILERFSAQQFPDLHSELNLSSLELGDSALYFCASSVAGERKRGPGAYNEQFFGPGTRLTVL.

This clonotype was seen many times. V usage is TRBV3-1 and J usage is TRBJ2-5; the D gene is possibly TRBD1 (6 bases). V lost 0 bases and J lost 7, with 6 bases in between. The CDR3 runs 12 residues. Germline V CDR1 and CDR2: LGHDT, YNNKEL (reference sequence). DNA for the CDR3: TGTGCCAGCAGCCAAGAGACAGGGACCCAGTACTTC. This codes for CASSQETGTQYF.

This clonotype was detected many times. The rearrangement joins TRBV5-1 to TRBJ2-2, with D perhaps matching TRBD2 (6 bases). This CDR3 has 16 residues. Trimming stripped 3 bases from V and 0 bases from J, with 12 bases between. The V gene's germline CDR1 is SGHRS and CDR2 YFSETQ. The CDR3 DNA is TGCGCCAGCAGCTCTAGCGCCTATCCGAACACCGGGGAGCTGTTTTTT. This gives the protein CASSSSAYPNTGELFF.

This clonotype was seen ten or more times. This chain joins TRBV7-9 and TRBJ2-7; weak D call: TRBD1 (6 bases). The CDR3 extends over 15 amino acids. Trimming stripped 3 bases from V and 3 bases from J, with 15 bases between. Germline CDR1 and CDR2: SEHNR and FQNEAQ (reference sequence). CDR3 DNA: TGTGCCAGCAGCTTCTATTCCAGGGGAAACTACGAGCAGTACTTC. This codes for CASSFYSRGNYEQYF. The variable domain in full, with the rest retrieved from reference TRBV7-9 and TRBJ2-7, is DTGVSQNPRHKITKRGQNVTFRCDPISEHNRLYWYRQTLGQGPEFLTYFQNEAQLEKSRLLSDRFSAERPKGSFSTLEIQRTEQGDSAMYLCASSFYSRGNYEQYFGPGTRLTVT.

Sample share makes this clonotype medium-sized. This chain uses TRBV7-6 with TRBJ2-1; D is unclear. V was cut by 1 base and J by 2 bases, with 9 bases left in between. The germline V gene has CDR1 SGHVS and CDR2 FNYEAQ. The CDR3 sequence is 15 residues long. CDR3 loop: CASSLDARAYNEQFF. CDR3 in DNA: TGTGCCAGCAGCTTAGACGCCCGGGCCTACAATGAGCAGTTCTTC.

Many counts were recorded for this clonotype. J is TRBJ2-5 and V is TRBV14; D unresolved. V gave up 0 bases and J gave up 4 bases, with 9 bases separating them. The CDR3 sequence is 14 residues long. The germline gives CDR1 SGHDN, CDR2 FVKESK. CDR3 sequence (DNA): TGTGCCAGCAGCCAAGAGACGGTATTAGAGACCCAGTACTTC. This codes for CASSQETVLETQYF.

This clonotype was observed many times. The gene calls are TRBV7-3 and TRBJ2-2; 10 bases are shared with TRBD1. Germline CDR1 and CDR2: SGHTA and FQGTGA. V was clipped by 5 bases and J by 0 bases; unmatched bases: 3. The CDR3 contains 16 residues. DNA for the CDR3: TGTGCCAGCAGCCGGGGGACAGGGGCGAACACCGGGGAGCTGTTTTTT. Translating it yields CASSRGTGANTGELFF.

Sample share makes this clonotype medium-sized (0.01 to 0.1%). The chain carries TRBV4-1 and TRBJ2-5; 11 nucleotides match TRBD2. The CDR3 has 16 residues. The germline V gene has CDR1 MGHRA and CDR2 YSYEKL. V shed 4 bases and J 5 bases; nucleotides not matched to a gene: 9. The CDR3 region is CASSPLETSGSETQYF. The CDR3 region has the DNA TGCGCCAGCAGCCCCCTCGAAACTAGCGGGAGTGAGACCCAGTACTTC.

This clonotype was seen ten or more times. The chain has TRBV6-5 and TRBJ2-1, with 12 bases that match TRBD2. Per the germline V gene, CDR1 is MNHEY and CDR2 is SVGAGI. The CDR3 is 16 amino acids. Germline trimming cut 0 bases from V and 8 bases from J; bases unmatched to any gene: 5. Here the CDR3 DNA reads TGTGCCAGCAGTTACTCCCCGGGACTAGCGGGCTATGAGCAGTTCTTC. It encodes CASSYSPGLAGYEQFF.

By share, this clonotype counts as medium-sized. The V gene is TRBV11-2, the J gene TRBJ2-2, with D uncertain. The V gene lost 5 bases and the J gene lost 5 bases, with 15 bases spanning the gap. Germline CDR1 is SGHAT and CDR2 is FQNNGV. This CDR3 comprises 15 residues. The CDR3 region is CASSPDRAATGELFF. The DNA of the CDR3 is TGTGCCAGCAGCCCCGACCGGGCAGCTACCGGGGAGCTGTTTTTT.

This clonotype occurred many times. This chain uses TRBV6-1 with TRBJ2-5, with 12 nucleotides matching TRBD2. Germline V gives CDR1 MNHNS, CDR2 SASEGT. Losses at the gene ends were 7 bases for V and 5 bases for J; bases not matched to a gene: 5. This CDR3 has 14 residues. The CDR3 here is CASTRTSGTETQYF. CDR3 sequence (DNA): TGTGCCAGCACCCGGACTAGCGGGACGGAGACCCAGTACTTC.

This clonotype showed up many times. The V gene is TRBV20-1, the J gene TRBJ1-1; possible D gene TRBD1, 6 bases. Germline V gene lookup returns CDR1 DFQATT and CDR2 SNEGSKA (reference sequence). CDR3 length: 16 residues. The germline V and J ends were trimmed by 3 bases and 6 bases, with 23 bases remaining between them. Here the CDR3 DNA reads TGCAGTGCTAGTGGGGGTGGGGTAACAGGGATCGCTGAAGCTTTCTTT. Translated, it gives CSASGGGVTGIAEAFF.

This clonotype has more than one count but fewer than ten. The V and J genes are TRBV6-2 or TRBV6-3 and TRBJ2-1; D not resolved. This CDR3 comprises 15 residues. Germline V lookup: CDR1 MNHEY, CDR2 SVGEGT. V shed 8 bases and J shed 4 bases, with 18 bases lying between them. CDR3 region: CASGPHTRGYNEQFF. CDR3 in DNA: TGTGCCAGCGGTCCCCATACCCGAGGTTACAATGAGCAGTTCTTC.